Sequencing of this T cell receptor beta chain was carried out in a study of cytomegalovirus exposure and HLA in healthy donors. Findings and limits, study-wide: A missense DCLRE1C variant was associated with V- and J-gene trimming of TCR beta chains in a later analysis, and an independent cohort replicated the association.

With respect to this clone: Its target is not known.

Primers: 60 Vbeta forward and 13 Jbeta reverse. Clones were read by immunoSEQ multiplex PCR, and TCRdb kept only the in-frame ones, dropping some. This table has 170,000 or so clones, around 78% appearing once. Sequencing used PBMCs. The clonotype was recovered from a woman between 45 and 60 years old in good health and CMV-seropositive.

The CDR3 DNA reads as TGTGCCAGCAGTTATTCCGACTCCTCCTACGAGCAGTACTTC. Encoded protein: CASSYSDSSYEQYF. The chain recombines TRBV6-6 with TRBJ2-7; D unresolved. Germline-derived CDR1 and CDR2 are MNHNY and SVGAGI (reference sequence). The ends were cut back, 3 bases at V and 0 bases at J, with 9 bases in the middle. This CDR3 region has 14 residues.